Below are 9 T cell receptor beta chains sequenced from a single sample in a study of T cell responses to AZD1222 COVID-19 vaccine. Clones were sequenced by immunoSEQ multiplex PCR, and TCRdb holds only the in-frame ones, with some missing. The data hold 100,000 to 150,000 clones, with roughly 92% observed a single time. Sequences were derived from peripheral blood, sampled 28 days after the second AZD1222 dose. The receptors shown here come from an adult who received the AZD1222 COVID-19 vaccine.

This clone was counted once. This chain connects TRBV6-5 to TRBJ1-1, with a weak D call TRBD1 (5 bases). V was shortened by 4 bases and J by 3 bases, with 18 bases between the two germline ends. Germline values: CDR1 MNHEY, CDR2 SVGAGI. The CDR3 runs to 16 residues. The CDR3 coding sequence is TGTGCCAGCAGTTCTACCCCTCAACGGGGGGACACTGAAGCTTTCTTT. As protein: CASSSTPQRGDTEAFF.

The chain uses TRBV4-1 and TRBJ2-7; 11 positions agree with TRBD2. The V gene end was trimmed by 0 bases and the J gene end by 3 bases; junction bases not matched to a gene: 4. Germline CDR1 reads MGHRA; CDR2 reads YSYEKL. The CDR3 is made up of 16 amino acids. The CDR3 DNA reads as TGCGCCAGCAGCCAAGACGGGACTAGCGGTCACTACGAGCAGTACTTC. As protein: CASSQDGTSGHYEQYF.

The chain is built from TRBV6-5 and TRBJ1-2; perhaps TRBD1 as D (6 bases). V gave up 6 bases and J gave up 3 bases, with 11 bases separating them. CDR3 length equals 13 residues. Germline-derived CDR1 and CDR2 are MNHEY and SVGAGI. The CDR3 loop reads CASSPTGDYGYTF. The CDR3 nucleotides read TGTGCCAGCAGCCCGACAGGAGACTATGGCTACACCTTC.

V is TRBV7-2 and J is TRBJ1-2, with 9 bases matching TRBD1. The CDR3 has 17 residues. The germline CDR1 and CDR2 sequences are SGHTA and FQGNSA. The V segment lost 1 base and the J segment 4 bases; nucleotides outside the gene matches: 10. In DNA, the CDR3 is TGTGCCAGCAGCTTAGTTGGGACAGGGATCGTTTCCTATGGCTACACCTTC. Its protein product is CASSLVGTGIVSYGYTF.

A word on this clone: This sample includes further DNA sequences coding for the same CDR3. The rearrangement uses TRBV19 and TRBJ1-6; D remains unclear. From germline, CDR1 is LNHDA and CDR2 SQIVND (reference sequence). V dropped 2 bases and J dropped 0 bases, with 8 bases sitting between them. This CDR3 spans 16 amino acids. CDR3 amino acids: CASSISPSSYNSPLHF. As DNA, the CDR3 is TGTGCCAGTAGTATAAGTCCGAGCTCCTATAATTCACCCCTCCACTTT.

This CDR3 reads CASSGTNSYEQYF. CDR3 DNA: TGTGCCAGCAGTGGGACTAACTCCTACGAGCAGTACTTC. The chain employs TRBV27 and TRBJ2-7; 7 bases fit TRBD2. The CDR3 is 13 residues long. V was pared by 5 bases and J by 0 bases, with 1 base of the junction left unmatched. Germline assignment: CDR1 MNHEY and CDR2 SMNVEV (reference sequence).

The CDR3 region is CASTPLSYYSSYNSPLHF. The CDR3 coding sequence is TGTGCCAGCACCCCTCTCAGCTATTATAGCTCCTATAATTCACCCCTCCACTTT. The gene calls are TRBV28 and TRBJ1-6; D ambiguous. This CDR3 is built from 18 residues. Trimming took off 7 bases at V and 0 bases at J, with 19 bases between the two ends. CDR1 is MDHEN, CDR2 SYDVKM, per germline.

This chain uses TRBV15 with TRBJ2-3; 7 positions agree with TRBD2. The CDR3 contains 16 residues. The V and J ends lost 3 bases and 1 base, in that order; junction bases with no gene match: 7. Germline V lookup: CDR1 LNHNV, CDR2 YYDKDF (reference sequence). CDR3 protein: CATSRTLGGGTDTQYF. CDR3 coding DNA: TGTGCCACCAGCAGGACTTTGGGGGGGGGCACAGATACGCAGTATTTT. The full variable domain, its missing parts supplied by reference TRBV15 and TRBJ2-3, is DAMVIQNPRYQVTQFGKPVTLSCSQTLNHNVMYWYQQKSSQAPKLLFHYYDKDFNNEADTPDNFQSRRPNTSFCFLDIRSPGLGDTAMYLCATSRTLGGGTDTQYFGPGTRLTVL.

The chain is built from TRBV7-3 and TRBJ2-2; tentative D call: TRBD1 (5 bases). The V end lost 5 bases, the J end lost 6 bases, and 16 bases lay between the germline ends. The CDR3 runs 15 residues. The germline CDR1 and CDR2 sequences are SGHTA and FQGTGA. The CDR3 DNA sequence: TGTGCCAGCAGCCCTAAGCCGTCAGGGCCCGGGGAGCTGTTTTTT. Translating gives CASSPKPSGPGELFF.